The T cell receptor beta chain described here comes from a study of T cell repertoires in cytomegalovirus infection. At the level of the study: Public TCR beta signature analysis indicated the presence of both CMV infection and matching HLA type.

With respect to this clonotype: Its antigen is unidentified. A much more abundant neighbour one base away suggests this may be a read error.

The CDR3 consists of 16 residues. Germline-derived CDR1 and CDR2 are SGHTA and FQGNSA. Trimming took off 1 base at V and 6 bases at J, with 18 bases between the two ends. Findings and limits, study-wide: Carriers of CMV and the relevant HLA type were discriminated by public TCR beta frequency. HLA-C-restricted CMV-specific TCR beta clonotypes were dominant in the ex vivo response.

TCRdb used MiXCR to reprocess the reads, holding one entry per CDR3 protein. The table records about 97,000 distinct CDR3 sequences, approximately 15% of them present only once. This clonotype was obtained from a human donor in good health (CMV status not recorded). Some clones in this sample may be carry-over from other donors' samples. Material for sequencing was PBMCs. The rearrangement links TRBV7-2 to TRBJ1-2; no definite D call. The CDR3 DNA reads TGTGCCAGCAGCTTAGACTATCGGTACACAGCAAATGGCTACACCTTC. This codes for CASSLDYRYTANGYTF.